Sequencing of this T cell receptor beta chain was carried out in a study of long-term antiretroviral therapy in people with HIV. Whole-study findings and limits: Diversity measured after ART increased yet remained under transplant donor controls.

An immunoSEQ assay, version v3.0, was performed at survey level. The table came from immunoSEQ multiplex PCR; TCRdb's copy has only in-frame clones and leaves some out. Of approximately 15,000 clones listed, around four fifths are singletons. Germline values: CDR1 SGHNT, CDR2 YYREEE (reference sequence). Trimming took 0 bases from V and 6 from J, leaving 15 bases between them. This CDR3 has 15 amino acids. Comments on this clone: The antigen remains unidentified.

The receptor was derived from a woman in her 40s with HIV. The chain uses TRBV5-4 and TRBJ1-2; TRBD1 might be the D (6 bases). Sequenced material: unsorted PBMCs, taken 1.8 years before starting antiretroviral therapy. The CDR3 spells CASSLEFRGVNGYTF. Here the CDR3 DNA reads TGTGCCAGCAGCTTGGAGTTCAGGGGTGTTAATGGCTACACCTTC. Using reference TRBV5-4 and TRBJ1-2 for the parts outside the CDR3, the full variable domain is ETGVTQSPTHLIKTRGQQVTLRCSSQSGHNTVSWYQQALGQGPQFIFQYYREEENGRGNFPPRFSGLQFPNYSSELNVNALELDDSALYLCASSLEFRGVNGYTFGSGTRLTVV.